One and the same sample provided the 27 T cell receptor beta chains below, sequenced in a study of cytomegalovirus exposure and HLA in healthy donors. Primers for the PCR totalled 60 Vbeta and 13 Jbeta. Using immunoSEQ multiplex PCR, the repertoire was profiled, and TCRdb retains in-frame clones only, with some absent. This sample yields 95,000 to 150,000 clones, of which 50% to 75% are seen a single time; approximately 8.5% belongs to the top ten. Sequencing used PBMCs. The origin of the receptors is a woman aged 40 to 55 in good health and CMV-seropositive.

The rearrangement links TRBV5-1 to TRBJ2-7; D is undetermined. In germline, CDR1 is SGHRS, CDR2 YFSETQ. V was cut by 0 bases and J by 3 bases, with 7 bases left in between. The CDR3 totals 13 residues. CDR3 sequence: CASSLVENYEQYF. The CDR3 region has the DNA TGCGCCAGCAGCTTGGTCGAGAACTACGAGCAGTACTTC.

The chain is built from TRBV5-1 and TRBJ1-5; possibly TRBD1 for D (6 bases). The CDR3 is 16 amino acids. Trimming stripped 0 bases from V and 2 bases from J, with 12 bases between. CDR1 and CDR2 from the germline V gene are SGHRS and YFSETQ. Here the CDR3 DNA reads TGCGCCAGCAGCTTGGCAGGGGCGACTGGCAATCAGCCCCAGCATTTT. It encodes CASSLAGATGNQPQHF.

The chain couples TRBV18 to TRBJ2-5; D remains ambiguous. V dropped 1 base and J dropped 5 bases, with 5 bases sitting between them. Germline loops: CDR1 KGHSH, CDR2 LQKENI. This CDR3 is 12 amino acids long. The CDR3, as DNA: TGTGCCAGCTCACCACTGGAGGAGACCCAGTACTTC. Translation gives CASSPLEETQYF.

This clone appeared a single time. The CDR3 sequence: CASRGRDIYEQYF. The CDR3 nucleotides are TGTGCCAGCAGGGGGAGGGACATCTACGAGCAGTACTTC. This chain joins TRBV28 and TRBJ2-7, with a weak D call TRBD2 (7 bases). V was shortened by 6 bases and J by 3 bases, with 12 bases between the two germline ends. The length of the CDR3 is 13 residues. The germline V gene has CDR1 MDHEN and CDR2 SYDVKM.

This chain connects TRBV27 to TRBJ1-2, with a tentative D call TRBD1 (6 bases). Trimming took 3 bases from V and 6 from J, leaving 11 bases between them. The CDR3 contains 13 residues. Germline-derived CDR1 and CDR2 are MNHEY and SMNVEV (reference sequence). CDR3: CASSFTGIDGYTF. The DNA of the CDR3 is TGTGCCAGCAGTTTCACAGGGATCGATGGCTACACCTTC.

This clone was counted a few times. This chain connects TRBV21-1 to TRBJ2-5; TRBD1 is the table's D call and was not checked against the DNA. TRBV21-1 is classified as a pseudogene. The CDR3 has 16 amino acids. CDR3 nucleotides: TGTGCCAGCAGCCTTCGGACAGGGCCCCCAAAAGAGACCCAGTACTTC. Translation: CASSLRTGPPKETQYF.

V usage is TRBV7-8 and J usage is TRBJ1-5, with D perhaps matching TRBD1 (6 bases). The V gene's germline CDR1 is SGHVS and CDR2 FQNEAQ. Deletions cut 4 bases from V and 0 bases from J, with 13 bases between. This CDR3 region has 16 residues. CDR3 nucleotides: TGTGCCAGCAGCTGGGGACAACGGATTAGCAATCAGCCCCAGCATTTT. Translating it yields CASSWGQRISNQPQHF.

This clone was picked up a small number of times. The chain joins TRBV5-1 to TRBJ2-7, with 8 positions matching TRBD1. J lost 2 bases, V lost 2 bases, and 0 bases had no gene match. The CDR3 length is 13 residues. CDR1 is SGHRS, CDR2 YFSETQ, per germline. In nucleotides, the CDR3 is TGCGCCAGCAGCTTACAGGGGGCCTACGAGCAGTACTTC. It specifies CASSLQGAYEQYF.

V usage is TRBV15 and J usage is TRBJ1-5, with D perhaps matching TRBD1 (5 bases). CDR1 is LNHNV, CDR2 YYDKDF, per germline (reference sequence). The CDR3 is 15 residues long. V dropped 3 bases and J dropped 1 base, with 10 bases sitting between them. In DNA form, the CDR3 reads TGTGCCACCAGCAGGGCGGAGGGGAGCAATCAGCCCCAGCATTTT. It specifies CATSRAEGSNQPQHF.

This chain links TRBV27 with TRBJ1-4, with D possibly TRBD1 on 5 matching bases. The CDR3 has 13 residues. V lost 2 bases and J lost 7, with 8 bases in between. Germline V gene lookup returns CDR1 MNHEY and CDR2 SMNVEV (reference sequence). CDR3 protein: CASSLRGVEKLFF. The CDR3 nucleotides read TGTGCCAGCAGTTTACGGGGGGTTGAAAAACTGTTTTTT.

V is TRBV5-6 and J is TRBJ1-1, with unresolved D. The V end lost 5 bases, the J end lost 1 base, and 9 bases lay between the germline ends. From germline, CDR1 is SGHDT and CDR2 YYEEEE. There are 13 residues in the CDR3. The CDR3 bases are TGTGCCAGCAGTTCCGAGGCGAACACTGAAGCTTTCTTT. Translating gives CASSSEANTEAFF.

The V gene is TRBV2, the J gene TRBJ2-5; 8 bases map to TRBD1. The V gene's germline CDR1 is SNHLY and CDR2 FYNNEI. The V gene end was trimmed by 8 bases and the J gene end by 5 bases; junction bases not matched to a gene: 4. The CDR3 consists of 12 residues. CDR3 coding DNA: TGTGCCAGCTCAGGGGGCTACGAGACCCAGTACTTC. As protein: CASSGGYETQYF.

Regarding this clone: The germline gene is not matched at one end of the junction; a read error may be the cause. V and J are TRBV7-9 and TRBJ2-1; TRBD1 might be the D (5 bases). This CDR3 spans 12 amino acids. Germline V gene sequence: CDR1 SEHNR, CDR2 FQNEAQ (reference sequence). This CDR3 is CSSSLIGDEQFF. The CDR3 DNA is TGTTCCAGCAGCTTAATAGGGGATGAGCAGTTCTTC.

This clone was seen more than once but under ten times. The genes are TRBV5-1 and TRBJ2-3; weak D call: TRBD1 (5 bases). Germline CDR1 SGHRS, CDR2 YFSETQ. CDR3 length: 15 amino acids. V was clipped by 1 base and J by 3 bases, with 12 bases between them. The CDR3 DNA follows: TGCGCCAGCAGCTTGTATTGGGGCAGAACAGATACGCAGTATTTT. This codes for CASSLYWGRTDTQYF.

In its sample, this clone was seen a few times. V gene TRBV9 combines with J gene TRBJ2-3; 10 bases are shared with TRBD2. V trimming: 4 bases; J trimming: 6 bases; junction bases outside the gene matches: 5. In germline, CDR1 is SGDLS, CDR2 YYNGEE. The CDR3 extends over 14 amino acids. CDR3: CASSLSSGGDTQYF. The CDR3 DNA follows: TGTGCCAGCAGCCTAAGTAGCGGGGGGGATACGCAGTATTTT.

The chain recombines TRBV7-8 with TRBJ1-1; 10 bases are a match to TRBD1. Unmatched junction bases numbered 4, after V lost 1 base and J lost 5 bases. Germline V CDR1 and CDR2: SGHVS, FQNEAQ. The CDR3 has 15 residues. CDR3 sequence reads: CASSLGGQGETEAFF. The CDR3 DNA follows: TGTGCCAGCAGCTTAGGTGGACAGGGGGAGACTGAAGCTTTCTTT.

V is TRBV28 and J is TRBJ1-1, with 9 bases lining up with TRBD1. This CDR3 comprises 20 residues. Germline CDR1 is MDHEN and CDR2 is SYDVKM. V gave up 5 bases and J gave up 1 base; unmatched junction bases: 20. For the CDR3, the DNA is TGTGCCAGCAGTCCCTTTTATCTTACAGGGGGCGAAAGTAGGAACACTGAAGCTTTCTTT. The encoded protein is CASSPFYLTGGESRNTEAFF.

This chain joins TRBV10-3 and TRBJ1-2; possible D gene TRBD1, 6 bases. Deletions cut 7 bases from V and 0 bases from J, with 12 bases between. CDR3 length equals 14 residues. Germline lookup yields CDR1 ENHRY and CDR2 SYGVKD. DNA of the CDR3: TGTGCCATCACCCTGGACAGTTCTAACTATGGCTACACCTTC. Its translation is CAITLDSSNYGYTF.

For the CDR3, the DNA is TGTGCCAGTAGTATAATGCGGGGAACTAGCAGGGCGTCCTACAATGAGCAGTTCTTC. It translates to CASSIMRGTSRASYNEQFF. V is TRBV19 and J is TRBJ2-1; a possible D gene is TRBD2 (6 bases). CDR1 is LNHDA and CDR2 is SQIVND in the germline V gene (reference sequence). The V end was cut by 2 bases, the J end by 1 base, with 21 bases between. The CDR3 spans 19 residues.

The chain carries TRBV19 and TRBJ2-5, with TRBD2 identical over 10 bases. Germline-derived CDR1 and CDR2 are LNHDA and SQIVND (reference sequence). The CDR3 runs 15 residues. V shed 0 bases, J shed 9 bases, and the junction held 7 bases outside the gene matches. The CDR3 sequence is CASSIDEGLARPQYF. The CDR3 nucleotides read TGTGCCAGTAGTATAGATGAGGGACTAGCGCGGCCCCAGTACTTC.

The V and J genes are TRBV14 and TRBJ2-3; D is unclear. With 4 bases removed from V and 2 bases from J, the gap between germline ends came to 13 bases. Germline lookup yields CDR1 SGHDN and CDR2 FVKESK. This CDR3 comprises 15 residues. The CDR3 DNA reads TGTGCCAGCAGCCCCGGAGACCGATTCACAGATACGCAGTATTTT. Its protein is CASSPGDRFTDTQYF.

Here the CDR3 reads CASSLRQGADKNIQYF. CDR3 nucleotide sequence: TGCGCCAGCAGCTTGAGGCAGGGGGCGGACAAAAACATTCAGTACTTC. The rearrangement joins TRBV5-1 to TRBJ2-4, with 8 bases identical to TRBD1. J gave up 3 bases and V 1 base, and 6 bases lay outside the gene matches. The CDR3 length is 16 residues. The germline V gene has CDR1 SGHRS and CDR2 YFSETQ.

The genes are TRBV2 and TRBJ2-7; TRBD1 matches at 10 bases. Germline-derived CDR1 and CDR2 are SNHLY and FYNNEI. CDR3 length: 18 amino acids. V dropped 8 bases and J dropped 4; count of bases not matched to a gene: 20. DNA of the CDR3: TGTGCCAGCGTTGCCGCCCCGGGACAGGGGACCCCGGGTTACGAGCAGTACTTC. Its translation: CASVAAPGQGTPGYEQYF.

The V and J genes are TRBV7-9 and TRBJ2-5; unclear D gene. V shed 2 bases and J shed 2 bases, with 9 bases lying between them. The CDR3 loop spans 14 amino acids. The V gene's germline CDR1 is SEHNR and CDR2 FQNEAQ (reference sequence). In DNA, the CDR3 is TGTGCCAGCAGCTTAATCAGGAAGCAAGAGACCCAGTACTTC. Its protein is CASSLIRKQETQYF.

The chain uses TRBV9 and TRBJ2-7; 9 bases line up with TRBD2. CDR1 and CDR2 (germline): SGDLS, YYNGEE. This CDR3 is built from 16 residues. Unmatched junction bases numbered 4, after V lost 0 bases and J lost 0 bases. CDR3 nucleotides: TGTGCCAGCAGCGTAGGTTCTAGCGGGATCTCCTACGAGCAGTACTTC. Its translation: CASSVGSSGISYEQYF.

The rearrangement links TRBV2 to TRBJ1-2, with D perhaps TRBD1 (6 bases). The CDR3 covers 13 residues. Trimming removed 3 bases from V and 8 bases from J, with 13 bases in between. In germline, CDR1 is SNHLY, CDR2 FYNNEI. CDR3 in DNA: TGTGCCAGCAGTGAGGGGGGGCTCAGGGGCTACACCTTC. The encoded protein is CASSEGGLRGYTF.

This clone was picked up a small number of times. The genes are TRBV6-1 and TRBJ2-7, with 10 positions matching TRBD2. V shed 4 bases and J 0 bases; nucleotides not matched to a gene: 6. The CDR3 covers 16 residues. Germline CDR1 reads MNHNS; CDR2 reads SASEGT. The CDR3 nucleotides read TGTGCCAGCAGTGCTTCGCTAGCGGGGGCCTCCTACGAGCAGTACTTC. This encodes CASSASLAGASYEQYF.